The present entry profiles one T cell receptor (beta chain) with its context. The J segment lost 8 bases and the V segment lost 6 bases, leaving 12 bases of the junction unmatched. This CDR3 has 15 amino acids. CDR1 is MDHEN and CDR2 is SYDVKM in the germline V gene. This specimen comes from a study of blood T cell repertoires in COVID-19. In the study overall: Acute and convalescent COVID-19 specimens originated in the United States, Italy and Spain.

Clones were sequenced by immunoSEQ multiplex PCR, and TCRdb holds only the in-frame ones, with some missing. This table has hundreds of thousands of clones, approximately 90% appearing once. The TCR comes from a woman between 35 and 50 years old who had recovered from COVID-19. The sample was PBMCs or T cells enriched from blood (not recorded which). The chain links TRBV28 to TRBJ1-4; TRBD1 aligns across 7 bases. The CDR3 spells CASRTPGGLREKLFF. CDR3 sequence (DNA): TGTGCCAGCAGGACCCCAGGGGGTCTTCGGGAAAAACTGTTTTTT.